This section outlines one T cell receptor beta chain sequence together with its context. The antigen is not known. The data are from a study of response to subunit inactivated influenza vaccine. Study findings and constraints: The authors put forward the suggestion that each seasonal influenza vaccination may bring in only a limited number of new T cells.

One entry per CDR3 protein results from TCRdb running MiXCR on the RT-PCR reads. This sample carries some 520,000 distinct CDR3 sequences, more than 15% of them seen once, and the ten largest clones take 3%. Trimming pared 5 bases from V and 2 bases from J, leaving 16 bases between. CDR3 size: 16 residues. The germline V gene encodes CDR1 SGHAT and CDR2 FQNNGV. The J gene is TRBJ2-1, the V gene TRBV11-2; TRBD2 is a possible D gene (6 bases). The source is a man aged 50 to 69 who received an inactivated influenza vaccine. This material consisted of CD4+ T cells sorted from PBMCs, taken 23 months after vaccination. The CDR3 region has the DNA TGTGCCAGCAGCCCCCATAGGGGAGGCCCCTACAATGAGCAGTTCTTC. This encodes CASSPHRGGPYNEQFF.